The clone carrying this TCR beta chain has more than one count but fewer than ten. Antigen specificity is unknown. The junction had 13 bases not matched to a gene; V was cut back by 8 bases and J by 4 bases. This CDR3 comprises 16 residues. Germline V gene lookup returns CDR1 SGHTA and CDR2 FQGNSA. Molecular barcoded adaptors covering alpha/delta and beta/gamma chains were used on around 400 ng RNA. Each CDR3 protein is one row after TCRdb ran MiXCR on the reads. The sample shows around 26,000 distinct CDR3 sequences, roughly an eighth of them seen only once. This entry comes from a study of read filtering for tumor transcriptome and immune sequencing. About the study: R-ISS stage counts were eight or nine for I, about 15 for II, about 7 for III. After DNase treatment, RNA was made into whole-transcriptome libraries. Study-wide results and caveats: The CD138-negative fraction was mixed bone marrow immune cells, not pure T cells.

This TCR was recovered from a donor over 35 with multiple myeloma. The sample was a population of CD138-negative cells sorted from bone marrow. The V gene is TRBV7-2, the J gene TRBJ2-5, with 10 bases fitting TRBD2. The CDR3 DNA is TGTGCCAGCTCATCTTGGACTAGCGGACTTCCAGAGACCCAGTACTTC. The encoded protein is CASSSWTSGLPETQYF.